These 26 T cell receptor beta chains originate from one sample sequenced in a study of beta chain features in type 1 diabetes. Sequencing targeted expressed TCRB transcripts, as all isolated RNA had been reverse transcribed. Generated by immunoSEQ multiplex PCR, the TCRdb table keeps only in-frame clones and is missing some. The table has over 150,000 clones, almost 8% seen once. For these TCRs, the target antigens are not known. Points from the study as a whole: Moderately but significantly shorter TCRB CDR3s were found in Type 1 diabetes patients in all four CD4+ subsets.

The sample was central memory CD4+ T cells from blood. Receptors originate from a man between 18 and 35 years old with type 1 diabetes.

The chain links TRBV19 to TRBJ2-1; 8 bases line up with TRBD2. The germline gives CDR1 LNHDA, CDR2 SQIVND (reference sequence). The CDR3 contains 15 residues. V gave up 5 bases and J gave up 8 bases; unmatched junction bases: 11. The CDR3 nucleotides read TGTGCCAGTAGTCGAATCACTAGCGGTAGCCATGAGCAGTTCTTC. Translating it yields CASSRITSGSHEQFF.

This clone has a handful of counts. Distinct nucleotide sequences in the sample also encode this CDR3. The chain has TRBV10-3 and TRBJ2-7, with a tentative D call TRBD2 (6 bases). V was trimmed by 2 bases and J by 1 base, leaving 6 bases between them. CDR1 and CDR2 from the germline V gene are ENHRY and SYGVKD. The CDR3 consists of 13 residues. The CDR3 protein is CAISEGGSYEQYF. For the CDR3, the DNA is TGTGCCATCAGTGAGGGGGGGTCCTACGAGCAGTACTTC.

The V and J genes are TRBV7-8 and TRBJ2-5, with 7 bases lining up with TRBD1. Trimming removed 5 bases from V and 5 bases from J; junction bases left unmatched: 5. Germline CDR1 reads SGHVS; CDR2 reads FQNEAQ. There are 13 residues in the CDR3. The CDR3 region is CASSPDRAETQYF. The CDR3 DNA follows: TGTGCCAGCAGCCCTGACAGGGCCGAGACCCAGTACTTC.

This clone was detected a few times. The chain couples TRBV19 to TRBJ2-1, with D possibly matching TRBD2 (6 bases). Germline V lookup: CDR1 LNHDA, CDR2 SQIVND (reference sequence). V lost 5 bases and J 3 bases, leaving 11 bases between the germline ends. The CDR3 length is 14 residues. The CDR3 protein is CASSEGGFYNEQFF. CDR3 DNA: TGTGCCAGTAGTGAGGGAGGCTTCTACAATGAGCAGTTCTTC.

The chain employs TRBV6-5 and TRBJ2-7; 11 nucleotides align to TRBD2. The CDR3 runs to 15 residues. Trimming took 6 bases from V and 5 from J; bases not matched to a gene: 9. CDR1 is MNHEY and CDR2 is SVGAGI in the germline V gene. The CDR3 sequence: CASRSALAGDHEQYF. The CDR3 nucleotides are TGTGCCAGCAGATCCGCACTAGCGGGAGACCACGAGCAGTACTTC.

This clone has only a few counts. The chain is built from TRBV7-2 and TRBJ2-1; no definite D call. CDR1 is SGHTA, CDR2 FQGNSA, per germline. The CDR3 has 15 amino acids. Trimming removed 0 bases at V and 4 bases at J, with 10 bases between. The CDR3 loop reads CASSLAVIAYNEQFF. In nucleotides, the CDR3 is TGTGCCAGCAGCTTAGCAGTGATAGCATACAATGAGCAGTTCTTC.

The V call is TRBV5-4, the J call TRBJ1-2; 10 bases match TRBD1. The CDR3 totals 15 residues. J was trimmed by 8 bases and V by 1 base; bases with no gene match: 8. Germline lookup yields CDR1 SGHNT and CDR2 YYREEE (reference sequence). The CDR3 region is CASSLYHGTGEGYTF. The CDR3 DNA reads TGTGCCAGCAGCTTGTATCATGGGACAGGGGAAGGCTACACCTTC.

This clone was recorded a few times. The rearrangement uses TRBV4-3 and TRBJ2-1; 7 nucleotides line up with TRBD2. V was pared by 4 bases and J by 4 bases, with 10 bases of the junction left unmatched. The CDR3 loop spans 16 amino acids. In germline, CDR1 is LGHNA, CDR2 YSLEER. The CDR3 protein is CASSLLRASGYNEQFF. The CDR3 DNA follows: TGCGCCAGCAGCCTTTTACGGGCTAGCGGTTACAATGAGCAGTTCTTC.

Points on this clone: The sample carries other DNA sequences with the same CDR3. The chain's CDR3 is CASSDRGTEAFF. In nucleotides, the CDR3 is TGTGCCAGCTCCGACAGGGGCACTGAAGCTTTCTTT. The chain employs TRBV18 and TRBJ1-1; 8 nucleotides agree with TRBD1. Germline CDR1 is KGHSH and CDR2 is LQKENI. V trimming: 6 bases; J trimming: 4 bases; junction bases outside the gene matches: 1. There are 12 residues in the CDR3. Combining the CDR3 with reference TRBV18 and TRBJ1-1 gives the whole variable domain NAGVMQNPRHLVRRRGQEARLRCSPMKGHSHVYWYRQLPEEGLKFMVYLQKENIIDESGMPKERFSAEFPKEGPSILRIQQVVRGDSAAYFCASSDRGTEAFFGQGTRLTVV.

This clone was seen a handful of times. J is TRBJ2-7 and V is TRBV6-1, with D unresolved. There are 13 residues in the CDR3. The germline V and J ends were trimmed by 5 bases and 5 bases, with 13 bases remaining between them. Germline loops: CDR1 MNHNS, CDR2 SASEGT. Here the CDR3 reads CASSPPGLHEQYF. DNA of the CDR3: TGTGCCAGCAGTCCCCCCGGTCTCCACGAGCAGTACTTC.

V and J are TRBV7-9 and TRBJ2-3; possible D gene TRBD1, 6 bases. Trimming took 3 bases from V and 1 from J, leaving 8 bases between them. The CDR3 has 14 residues. Germline V lookup: CDR1 SEHNR, CDR2 FQNEAQ (reference sequence). The CDR3 is CASSFYRGTDTQYF. In DNA form, the CDR3 reads TGTGCCAGCAGCTTCTACAGGGGCACAGATACGCAGTATTTT.

This clone has more than one count but fewer than ten. V is TRBV2 and J is TRBJ2-5; 10 bases map to TRBD2. CDR3 length: 16 residues. The germline V gene encodes CDR1 SNHLY and CDR2 FYNNEI. Unmatched junction bases numbered 6, after V lost 3 bases and J lost 2 bases. CDR3 DNA: TGTGCCAGCAGTGACTCCCCGGGACTAGCGCAAGAGACCCAGTACTTC. Its protein product is CASSDSPGLAQETQYF.

Points on this clone: The junction and the germline gene differ at one end; a read error may be behind it. In DNA form, the CDR3 reads TGTGCCTGGAGTGCTGGACTACCTAGATCCTTC. This codes for CAWSAGLPRSF. The chain has TRBV30 and TRBJ1-2, with no clear D. This CDR3 is 11 amino acids long. The germline CDR1 and CDR2 sequences are GTSNPN and SVGIG (reference sequence).

This rearrangement joins TRBV15 to TRBJ2-3; 9 bases are shared with TRBD2. V was clipped by 3 bases and J by 2 bases; unmatched bases: 6. Germline CDR1 reads LNHNV; CDR2 reads YYDKDF (reference sequence). This CDR3 spans 16 amino acids. This CDR3 is CATSSPGLAATDTQYF. The CDR3 region has the DNA TGTGCCACCAGCAGTCCGGGACTAGCCGCCACAGATACGCAGTATTTT.

The chain recombines TRBV27 with TRBJ2-1, with 12 bases aligning to TRBD2. The CDR3 has 20 amino acids. CDR1 is MNHEY and CDR2 is SMNVEV in the germline V gene (reference sequence). Trimming took 6 bases from V and 7 from J; bases not matched to a gene: 22. The DNA of the CDR3 is TGTGCCAGCAGAAGAGATCAGGGGGCTAGCGGGAGGGCTGGGGGAAATGAGCAGTTCTTC. Encoded protein: CASRRDQGASGRAGGNEQFF.

The chain couples TRBV2 to TRBJ2-5, with 9 bases matching TRBD2. The CDR3 runs 14 residues. The germline V gene has CDR1 SNHLY and CDR2 FYNNEI. Unmatched junction bases numbered 6, after V lost 4 bases and J lost 6 bases. The CDR3 reads CASSVGGRGKTQYF. DNA of the CDR3: TGTGCCAGCAGTGTTGGCGGGAGGGGAAAGACCCAGTACTTC.

The table lists this clone with a few counts. The rearrangement uses TRBV4-1 and TRBJ1-4, with 8 bases matching TRBD1. The CDR3 is made up of 15 amino acids. Trimming cost V 0 bases and J 8 bases; bases outside gene matches: 5. Germline loops: CDR1 MGHRA, CDR2 YSYEKL. The CDR3 here is CASSQENRGAEKLFF. DNA for the CDR3: TGCGCCAGCAGCCAAGAGAACAGGGGGGCCGAAAAACTGTTTTTT.

This clone has a handful of counts. The CDR3 nucleotides are TGTGCCAGCAGGCCTGCGGGTTGGACTGAAGCTTTCTTT. Protein: CASRPAGWTEAFF. This chain connects TRBV6-5 to TRBJ1-1; no clear D. Germline-derived CDR1 and CDR2 are MNHEY and SVGAGI. The CDR3 spans 13 residues. V was pared by 6 bases and J by 5 bases, with 13 bases between.

This sequence joins TRBV9 and TRBJ2-3, with D tentatively TRBD2 (5 bases). The CDR3 loop spans 15 amino acids. CDR1 SGDLS and CDR2 YYNGEE come from the germline V gene. V lost 0 bases and J lost 3, with 11 bases in between. The CDR3 here is CASSVAGSTTDTQYF. The CDR3 DNA reads as TGTGCCAGCAGCGTAGCGGGGAGTACGACAGATACGCAGTATTTT.

This chain joins TRBV4-3 and TRBJ2-1; 9 bases line up with TRBD1. The CDR3 spans 17 residues. Germline V lookup: CDR1 LGHNA, CDR2 YSLEER. V trimming: 0 bases; J trimming: 7 bases; junction bases outside the gene matches: 10. CDR3 nucleotides: TGCGCCAGCAGCCAAGAGCGGGGACAGGGATTATGGAATGAGCAGTTCTTC. Amino acids: CASSQERGQGLWNEQFF.

This clone was detected only a few times. The rearrangement uses TRBV29-1 and TRBJ2-1; D is perhaps TRBD2 (5 bases). The CDR3 spans 14 residues. Germline assignment: CDR1 SQVTM and CDR2 ANQGSEA. Between the trimmed V and J ends, which lost 5 bases and 6 bases, there was a span of 17 bases. In nucleotides, the CDR3 is TGCAGCGTTTACTGGGGAGTGAAACCCAATGAGCAGTTCTTC. Protein: CSVYWGVKPNEQFF.

This clone was counted a few times. V usage is TRBV5-4 and J usage is TRBJ2-7; 10 bases fit TRBD1. Trimming took 3 bases from V and 7 from J; bases not matched to a gene: 7. Looked up from germline, CDR1 is SGHNT and CDR2 is YYREEE (reference sequence). The length of the CDR3 is 14 residues. CDR3 nucleotides: TGTGCCAGCAGCTGGGACAGGGGTTACGGGGAGCAGTACTTC. The encoded protein is CASSWDRGYGEQYF.

This clone was seen a handful of times. The V call is TRBV30, the J call TRBJ2-7; 8 nucleotides line up with TRBD1. V trimming: 2 bases; J trimming: 6 bases; junction bases outside the gene matches: 0. The CDR3 loop spans 11 amino acids. The germline V gene has CDR1 GTSNPN and CDR2 SVGIG (reference sequence). CDR3 nucleotides: TGTGCCTGGAGTCAGGGGGCCGAGCAGTACTTC. Translating gives CAWSQGAEQYF.

This clone was counted between two and nine times. This chain uses TRBV9 with TRBJ2-1; tentative D call: TRBD2 (6 bases). Germline CDR1 reads SGDLS; CDR2 reads YYNGEE. The CDR3 is 14 residues long. Trimming left V 0 bases short and J 10 bases short, with 14 bases between. This CDR3 is CASSVGGGHREQFF. The CDR3 DNA reads as TGTGCCAGCAGCGTAGGGGGAGGCCATAGGGAGCAGTTCTTC.

This clone was seen more than once but under ten times. The chain recombines TRBV11-2 with TRBJ2-3, with 7 bases aligning to TRBD2. Unmatched junction bases numbered 4, after V lost 3 bases and J lost 4 bases. CDR1 is SGHAT and CDR2 is FQNNGV in the germline V gene. This CDR3 is built from 14 residues. The CDR3 nucleotides are TGTGCCAGCAGCTTGGGGGGGTTTCCAGATACGCAGTATTTT. Amino acid sequence: CASSLGGFPDTQYF.

This clone was seen a handful of times. The rearrangement links TRBV11-3 to TRBJ1-1; 7 bases map to TRBD1. The J segment lost 3 bases and the V segment lost 3 bases, leaving 1 base of the junction unmatched. This CDR3 is 13 amino acids long. Germline V CDR1 and CDR2: SGHNT, YENEEA. The CDR3 sequence: CASSFGQDTEAFF. CDR3 nucleotides: TGTGCCAGCAGCTTCGGACAGGACACTGAAGCTTTCTTT. The whole variable domain, filled in from reference TRBV11-3 and TRBJ1-1, reads EAGVVQSPRYKIIEKKQPVAFWCNPISGHNTLYWYLQNLGQGPELLIRYENEEAVDDSQLPKDRFSAERLKGVDSTLKIQPAELGDSAVYLCASSFGQDTEAFFGQGTRLTVV.